The entry below describes one TCR beta chain. Its antigen is unknown. The record originates from a study of human thymus T cells. The germline CDR1 and CDR2 sequences are MRHNA and SNTAGT. The CDR3 covers 16 residues. Trimming stripped 5 bases from V and 3 bases from J, with 20 bases between. Generated by immunoSEQ multiplex PCR, the TCRdb table keeps only in-frame clones and is missing some. The sample records 35,000 to 45,000 clones, about 93% being singletons. All available leukocytes, rather than a set cell count, yielded the blood DNA. Study results and limitations: Blood and thymic repertoires both appeared biased in V and J gene usage.

The receptor comes from a boy in the first two years of life with a congenital heart defect but otherwise immunologically healthy. What was sequenced was blood. This chain uses TRBV6-4 with TRBJ2-7; D may match TRBD1 or TRBD2 (5 bases each). This CDR3 is CASSRGHKAVLYEQYF. CDR3 sequence (DNA): TGTGCCAGCAGTCGAGGACATAAAGCGGTCCTCTACGAGCAGTACTTC.